One sample yielded the 13 T cell receptor beta chains listed below, sequenced in a study of T cells after yellow fever vaccination. TCRdb re-analysed the 5' RACE reads in MiXCR, keeping a single row per CDR3 protein. The top ten hold around 16% of the sample, which has hundreds of thousands of distinct CDR3 sequences, about a fifth seen once. Source: PBMCs, taken roughly 20 days after the first yellow fever vaccination. These receptors were obtained from a man between 18 and 29 years old who received the YFV17D yellow fever vaccine.

The sample holds many counts of this clonotype. This chain joins TRBV7-6 and TRBJ1-6, with 12 positions matching TRBD1. This CDR3 has 19 amino acids. V trimming: 6 bases; J trimming: 6 bases; junction bases outside the gene matches: 15. The germline CDR1 and CDR2 sequences are SGHVS and FNYEAQ. The CDR3 nucleotides are TGTGCCAGCAGTCCCACCATCCGGGACAGGGGGCCCGGTAATTCACCCCTCCACTTT. Translation: CASSPTIRDRGPGNSPLHF.

This clonotype was seen a few times. V is TRBV21-1 and J is TRBJ2-1; the table's D call of TRBD1 was not tested on the DNA. TRBV21-1 is termed a pseudogene. CDR3 size: 13 residues. CDR3 amino acids: CASTEDRGNEQFF. The CDR3 region has the DNA TGTGCCAGCACCGAGGACAGGGGGAATGAGCAGTTCTTC.

The rearrangement uses TRBV25-1 and TRBJ2-2; D may be TRBD2 (7 bases). V shed 6 bases and J shed 2 bases, with 10 bases lying between them. Germline values: CDR1 MGHDK, CDR2 SYGVNS. The CDR3 contains 14 residues. CDR3 DNA: TGTGCCAGCAGGAGGGGGGGTAACACCGGGGAGCTGTTTTTT. It encodes CASRRGGNTGELFF.

This clonotype has just a few counts. The chain joins TRBV20-1 to TRBJ2-7, with 7 positions matching TRBD1. The V gene end was trimmed by 5 bases and the J gene end by 12 bases; junction bases not matched to a gene: 10. The V gene's germline CDR1 is DFQATT and CDR2 SNEGSKA (reference sequence). CDR3 length equals 11 residues. In nucleotides, the CDR3 is TGCAGTGCTGAGGCTAGGGACAGTTTGTACGTC. This codes for CSAEARDSLYV.

This sequence joins TRBV20-1 and TRBJ2-7, with TRBD2 matching over 13 bases. The ends lost 3 bases at V and 0 bases at J; junction bases unmatched: 5. The CDR3 spans 16 residues. The germline V gene has CDR1 DFQATT and CDR2 SNEGSKA (reference sequence). The CDR3 sequence: CSARPGLAGSSYEQYF. The CDR3 DNA reads as TGCAGTGCTAGGCCGGGACTAGCGGGGAGCTCCTACGAGCAGTACTTC.

The chain recombines TRBV14 with TRBJ1-2; D remains unclear. V was pared by 4 bases and J by 6 bases, with 18 bases between. From germline, CDR1 is SGHDN and CDR2 FVKESK. The CDR3 extends over 15 amino acids. For the CDR3, the DNA is TGTGCCAGCAGCCGCACACCGACATACGTAGATGGCTACACCTTC. It is translated as CASSRTPTYVDGYTF.

V usage is TRBV7-9 and J usage is TRBJ1-1; unclear D gene. Germline V gives CDR1 SEHNR, CDR2 FQNEAQ (reference sequence). V gave up 7 bases and J gave up 1 base, with 10 bases separating them. CDR3 length: 13 residues. This CDR3 reads CASNPEGNTEAFF. In nucleotides, the CDR3 is TGTGCCAGCAACCCTGAGGGGAACACTGAAGCTTTCTTT.

This clonotype was detected a few times. The chain is built from TRBV7-6 and TRBJ2-5; 10 bases match TRBD2. Germline V lookup: CDR1 SGHVS, CDR2 FNYEAQ. This CDR3 region has 17 residues. V was clipped by 1 base and J by 4 bases; unmatched bases: 9. CDR3 region: CASSLGAGGLYRETQYF. The CDR3 DNA follows: TGTGCCAGCAGCTTAGGAGCGGGGGGGCTTTATCGAGAGACCCAGTACTTC.

This clonotype has ten or more counts. The chain recombines TRBV5-1 with TRBJ2-5; no clear D gene. This CDR3 contains 15 residues. Germline V gene data show CDR1 as SGHRS and CDR2 as YFSETQ. Trimming shortened V by 3 bases and J by 2 bases, and 14 bases separated the two germline ends. CDR3 sequence reads: CASSYNTASQETQYF. DNA for the CDR3: TGCGCCAGCAGCTATAACACAGCGTCTCAAGAGACCCAGTACTTC. The full variable domain, in which reference TRBV5-1 and TRBJ2-5 provide the parts outside the CDR3, is KAGVTQTPRYLIKTRGQQVTLSCSPISGHRSVSWYQQTPGQGLQFLFEYFSETQRNKGNFPGRFSGRQFSNSRSEMNVSTLELGDSALYLCASSYNTASQETQYFGPGTRLLVL.

The chain couples TRBV27 to TRBJ2-1; D unresolved. Trimming took 4 bases from V and 10 from J, leaving 14 bases between them. The CDR3 contains 13 residues. Germline lookup yields CDR1 MNHEY and CDR2 SMNVEV (reference sequence). CDR3 region: CASSWMGMGEQFF. The CDR3 DNA sequence: TGTGCCAGCAGTTGGATGGGGATGGGAGAGCAGTTCTTC.

V and J are TRBV29-1 and TRBJ1-1; D may be TRBD1 (6 bases). CDR1 is SQVTM, CDR2 ANQGSEA, per germline. The CDR3 sequence is 13 residues long. Between the trimmed V and J ends, which lost 6 bases and 3 bases, there was a span of 14 bases. The chain's CDR3 is CSVWTERDTEAFF. The CDR3 DNA reads as TGCAGCGTATGGACAGAGAGGGACACTGAAGCTTTCTTT.

This clonotype came up a few times. The genes are TRBV7-2 and TRBJ2-5, with 9 bases matching TRBD1. V dropped 6 bases and J dropped 4; count of bases not matched to a gene: 9. Germline lookup yields CDR1 SGHTA and CDR2 FQGNSA. The CDR3 is 15 amino acids. CDR3 nucleotides: TGTGCCAGCAGTCGGGACAGGGCTATTGGAGAGACCCAGTACTTC. Protein sequence: CASSRDRAIGETQYF.

This clonotype has more than one count but fewer than ten. The gene calls are TRBV12-3 or TRBV12-4 and TRBJ2-7; TRBD1 is a possible D gene (6 bases). With 6 bases removed from V and 3 bases from J, the gap between germline ends came to 12 bases. The CDR3 runs 13 residues. The CDR3 DNA sequence: TGTGCCAGCAGCCTTGGGACATACTACGAGCAGTACGTC. Translation gives CASSLGTYYEQYV.